Each of the 4 T cell receptor beta chains below was sequenced from the same sample in a study of beta chain features in type 1 diabetes. Reverse transcribing all isolated RNA meant expressed TCRB transcripts were sequenced. Sequencing was performed with immunoSEQ multiplex PCR; in TCRdb, only in-frame clones are kept and a portion is missing. The sample has hundreds of thousands of clones, roughly 11% seen once. The sequencing sample was made of naive CD4+ T cells from blood. The receptors were sampled from a woman younger than 30 in good health.

With respect to this clone: Other DNA sequences in this specimen translate into the identical CDR3. This chain links TRBV7-3 with TRBJ2-6, with a tentative D call TRBD2 (5 bases). This CDR3 region has 15 residues. V was shortened by 3 bases and J by 2 bases, with 8 bases between the two germline ends. Germline values: CDR1 SGHTA, CDR2 FQGTGA. The CDR3 here is CASSFPGAGANVLTF. CDR3 in DNA: TGTGCCAGCAGCTTTCCCGGGGCTGGGGCCAACGTCCTGACTTTC.

The chain joins TRBV5-1 to TRBJ2-3; 9 nucleotides line up with TRBD2. Per germline, CDR1 SGHRS and CDR2 YFSETQ. The CDR3 has 17 residues. V lost 0 bases and J lost 0; bases outside the gene matches: 5. CDR3 sequence reads: CASSLALTSGSTDTQYF. The CDR3 nucleotides are TGCGCCAGCAGCTTGGCCCTCACTAGCGGGAGCACAGATACGCAGTATTTT.

Only a few counts were recorded for this clone. The chain couples TRBV25-1 to TRBJ2-7; TRBD1 agrees at 9 bases. This CDR3 has 16 residues. CDR1 is MGHDK and CDR2 is SYGVNS in the germline V gene. The ends lost 6 bases at V and 3 bases at J; junction bases unmatched: 12. The chain's CDR3 is CASRPPGDRAIYEQYF. The CDR3 nucleotides read TGTGCCAGCAGGCCCCCGGGGGACAGGGCTATCTACGAGCAGTACTTC.

The genes are TRBV19 and TRBJ2-2, with 7 bases fitting TRBD1. This CDR3 region has 16 residues. J was trimmed by 2 bases and V by 6 bases; bases with no gene match: 9. Germline CDR1 LNHDA, CDR2 SQIVND (reference sequence). The CDR3 DNA follows: TGTGCCAGTAGAATACAGGGGACGAGAAACACCGGGGAGCTGTTTTTT. Its protein product is CASRIQGTRNTGELFF.